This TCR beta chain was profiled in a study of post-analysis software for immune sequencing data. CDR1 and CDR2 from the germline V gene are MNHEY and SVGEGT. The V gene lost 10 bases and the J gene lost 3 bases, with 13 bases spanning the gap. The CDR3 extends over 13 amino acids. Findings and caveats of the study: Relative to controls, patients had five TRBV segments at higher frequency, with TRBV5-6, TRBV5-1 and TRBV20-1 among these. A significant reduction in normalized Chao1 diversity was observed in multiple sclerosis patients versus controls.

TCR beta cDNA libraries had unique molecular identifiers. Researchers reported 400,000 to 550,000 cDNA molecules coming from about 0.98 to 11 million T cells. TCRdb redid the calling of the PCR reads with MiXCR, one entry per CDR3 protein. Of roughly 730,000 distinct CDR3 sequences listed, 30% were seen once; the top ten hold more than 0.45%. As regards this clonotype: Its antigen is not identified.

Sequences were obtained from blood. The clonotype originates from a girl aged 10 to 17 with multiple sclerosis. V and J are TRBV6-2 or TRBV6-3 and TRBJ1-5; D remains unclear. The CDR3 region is CATTVVLNQPQHF. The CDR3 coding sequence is TGTGCCACCACAGTCGTCCTCAATCAGCCCCAGCATTTT.